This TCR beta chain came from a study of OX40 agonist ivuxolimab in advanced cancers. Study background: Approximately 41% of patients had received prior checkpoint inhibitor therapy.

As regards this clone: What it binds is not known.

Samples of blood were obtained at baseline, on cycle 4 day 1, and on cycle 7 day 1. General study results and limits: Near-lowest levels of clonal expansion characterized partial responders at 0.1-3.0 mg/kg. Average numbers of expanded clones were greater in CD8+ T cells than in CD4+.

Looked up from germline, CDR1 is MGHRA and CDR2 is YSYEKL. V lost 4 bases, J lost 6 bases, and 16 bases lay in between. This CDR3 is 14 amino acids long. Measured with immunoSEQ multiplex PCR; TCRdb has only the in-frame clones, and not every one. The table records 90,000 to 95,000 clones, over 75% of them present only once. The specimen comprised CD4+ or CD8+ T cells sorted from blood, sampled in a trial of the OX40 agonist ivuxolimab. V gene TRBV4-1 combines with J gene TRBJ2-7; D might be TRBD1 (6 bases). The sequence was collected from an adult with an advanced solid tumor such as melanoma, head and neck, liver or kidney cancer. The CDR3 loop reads CASSREDSRVEQYF. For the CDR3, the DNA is TGCGCCAGCAGCCGAGAGGACAGCCGGGTCGAGCAGTACTTC.